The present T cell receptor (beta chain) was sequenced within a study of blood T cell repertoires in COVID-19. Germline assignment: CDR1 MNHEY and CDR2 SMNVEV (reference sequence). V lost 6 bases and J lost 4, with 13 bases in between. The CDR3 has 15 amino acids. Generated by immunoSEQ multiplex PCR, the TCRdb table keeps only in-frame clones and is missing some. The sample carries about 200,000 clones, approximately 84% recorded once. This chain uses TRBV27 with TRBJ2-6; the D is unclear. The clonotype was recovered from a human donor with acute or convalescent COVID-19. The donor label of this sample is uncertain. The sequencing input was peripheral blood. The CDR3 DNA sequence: TGTGCCAGCAGCTGGGCTCGATCAGGGGCCAACGTCCTGACTTTC. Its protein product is CASSWARSGANVLTF.